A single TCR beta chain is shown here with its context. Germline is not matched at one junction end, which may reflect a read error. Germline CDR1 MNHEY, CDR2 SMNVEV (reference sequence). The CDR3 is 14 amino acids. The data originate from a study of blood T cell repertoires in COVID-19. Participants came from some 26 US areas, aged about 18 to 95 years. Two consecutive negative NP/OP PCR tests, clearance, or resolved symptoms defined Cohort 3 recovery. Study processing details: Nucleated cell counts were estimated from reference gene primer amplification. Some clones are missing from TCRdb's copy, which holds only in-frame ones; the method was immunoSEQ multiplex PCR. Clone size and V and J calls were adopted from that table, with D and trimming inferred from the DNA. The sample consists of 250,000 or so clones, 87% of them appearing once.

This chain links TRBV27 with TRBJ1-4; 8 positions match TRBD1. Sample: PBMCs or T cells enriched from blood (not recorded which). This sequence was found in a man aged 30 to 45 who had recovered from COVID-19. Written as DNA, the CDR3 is TGTGCCAGCAGTTGGCGGACAGGGTATGAAGAACTGTTTTTT. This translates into CASSWRTGYEELFF.